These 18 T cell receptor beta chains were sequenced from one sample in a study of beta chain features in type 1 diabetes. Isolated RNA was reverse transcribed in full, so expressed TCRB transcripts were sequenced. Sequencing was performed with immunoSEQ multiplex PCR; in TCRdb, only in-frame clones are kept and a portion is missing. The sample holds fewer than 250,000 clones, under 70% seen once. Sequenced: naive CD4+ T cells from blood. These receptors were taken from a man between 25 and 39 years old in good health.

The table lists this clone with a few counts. The CDR3 is CAWSVIWNTEAFF. In nucleotides, the CDR3 is TGTGCCTGGAGTGTCATCTGGAACACTGAAGCTTTCTTT. The V and J genes are TRBV30 and TRBJ1-1, with D unclear. The CDR3 extends over 13 amino acids. The V end lost 0 bases, the J end lost 1 base, and 6 bases lay between the germline ends. Germline lookup yields CDR1 GTSNPN and CDR2 SVGIG (reference sequence).

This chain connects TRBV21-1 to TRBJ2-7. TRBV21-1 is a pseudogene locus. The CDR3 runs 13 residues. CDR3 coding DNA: TGTGCCAGCACCGATATTGAATCCTACGAGCAGTACTTC. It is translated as CASTDIESYEQYF.

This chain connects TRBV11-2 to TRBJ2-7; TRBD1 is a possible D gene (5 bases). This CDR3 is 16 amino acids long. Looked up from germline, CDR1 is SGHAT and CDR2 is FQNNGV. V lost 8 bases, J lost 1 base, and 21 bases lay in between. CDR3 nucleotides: TGTGCCAGCTCGTATAGCCAGGGTTTAAGATCCTACGAGCAGTACTTC. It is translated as CASSYSQGLRSYEQYF.

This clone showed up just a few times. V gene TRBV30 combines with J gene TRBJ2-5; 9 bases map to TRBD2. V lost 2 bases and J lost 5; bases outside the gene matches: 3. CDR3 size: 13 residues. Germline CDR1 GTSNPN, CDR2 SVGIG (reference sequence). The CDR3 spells CAWSKSGRETQYF. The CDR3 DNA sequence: TGTGCCTGGAGTAAAAGCGGGAGGGAGACCCAGTACTTC.

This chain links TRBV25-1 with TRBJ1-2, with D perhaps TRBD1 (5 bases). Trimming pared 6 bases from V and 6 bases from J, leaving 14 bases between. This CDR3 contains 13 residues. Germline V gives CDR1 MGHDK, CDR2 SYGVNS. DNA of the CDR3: TGTGCCAGCAGCCCAAGGGCAGGGAATGGCTACACCTTC. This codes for CASSPRAGNGYTF.

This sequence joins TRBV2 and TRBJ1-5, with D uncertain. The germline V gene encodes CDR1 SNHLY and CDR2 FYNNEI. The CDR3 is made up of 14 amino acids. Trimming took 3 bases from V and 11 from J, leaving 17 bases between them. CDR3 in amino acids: CASSEIVSSPAQHF. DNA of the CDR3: TGTGCCAGCAGTGAGATCGTCTCTTCCCCGGCCCAGCATTTT.

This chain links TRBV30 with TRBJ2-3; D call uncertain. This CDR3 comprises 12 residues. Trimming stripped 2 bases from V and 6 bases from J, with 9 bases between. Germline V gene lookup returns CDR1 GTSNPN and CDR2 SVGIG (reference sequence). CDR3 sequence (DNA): TGTGCCTGGAGTATCTCTAGGGATACGCAGTATTTT. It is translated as CAWSISRDTQYF.

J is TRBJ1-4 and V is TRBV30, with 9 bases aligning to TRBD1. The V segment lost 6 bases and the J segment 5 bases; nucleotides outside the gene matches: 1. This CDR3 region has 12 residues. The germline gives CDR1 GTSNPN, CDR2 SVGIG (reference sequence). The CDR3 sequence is CACGTGNEKLFF. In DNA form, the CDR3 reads TGTGCCTGTGGGACAGGGAATGAAAAACTGTTTTTT.

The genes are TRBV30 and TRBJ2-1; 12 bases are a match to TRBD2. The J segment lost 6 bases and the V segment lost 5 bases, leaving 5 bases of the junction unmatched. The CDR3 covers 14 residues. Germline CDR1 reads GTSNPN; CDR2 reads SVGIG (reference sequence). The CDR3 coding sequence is TGTGCCTGGGTACGGACTAGCGGGATCAATGAGCAGTTCTTC. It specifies CAWVRTSGINEQFF.

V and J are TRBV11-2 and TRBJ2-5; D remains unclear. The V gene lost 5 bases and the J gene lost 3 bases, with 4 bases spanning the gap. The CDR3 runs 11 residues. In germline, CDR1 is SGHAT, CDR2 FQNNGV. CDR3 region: CASSIKETQYF. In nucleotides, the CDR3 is TGTGCCAGCAGCATTAAAGAGACCCAGTACTTC.

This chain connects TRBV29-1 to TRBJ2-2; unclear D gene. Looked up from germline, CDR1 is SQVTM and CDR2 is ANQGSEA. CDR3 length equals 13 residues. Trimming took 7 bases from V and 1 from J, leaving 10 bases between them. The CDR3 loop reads CSGGQWNTGELFF. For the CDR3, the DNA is TGCAGCGGAGGCCAGTGGAACACCGGGGAGCTGTTTTTT.

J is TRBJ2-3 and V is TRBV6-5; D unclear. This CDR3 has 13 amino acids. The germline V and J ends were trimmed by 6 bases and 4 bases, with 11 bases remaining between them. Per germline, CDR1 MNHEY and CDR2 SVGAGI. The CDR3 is CASSRAAADTQYF. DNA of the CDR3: TGTGCCAGCAGCCGGGCCGCCGCAGATACGCAGTATTTT.

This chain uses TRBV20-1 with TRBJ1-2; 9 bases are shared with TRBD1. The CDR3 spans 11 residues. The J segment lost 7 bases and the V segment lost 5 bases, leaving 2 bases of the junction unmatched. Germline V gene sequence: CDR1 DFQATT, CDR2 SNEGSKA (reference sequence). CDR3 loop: CSARTGAGYTF. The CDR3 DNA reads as TGCAGTGCTCGGACAGGGGCTGGCTACACCTTC.

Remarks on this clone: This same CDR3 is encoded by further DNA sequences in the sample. CDR3 residues: CATSRDRGSYNEQFF. In nucleotides, the CDR3 is TGTGCCACCAGCAGAGATAGGGGCTCCTACAATGAGCAGTTCTTC. The chain carries TRBV15 and TRBJ2-1, with D maybe TRBD1 (5 bases). Per germline, CDR1 LNHNV and CDR2 YYDKDF (reference sequence). The CDR3 contains 15 residues. Deletions cut 0 bases from V and 0 bases from J, with 6 bases between.

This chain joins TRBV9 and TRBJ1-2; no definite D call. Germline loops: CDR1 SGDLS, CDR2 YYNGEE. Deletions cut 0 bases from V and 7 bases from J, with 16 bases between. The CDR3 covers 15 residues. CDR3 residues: CASSVDTSKGFGYTF. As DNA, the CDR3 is TGTGCCAGCAGCGTAGATACCAGTAAGGGATTTGGCTACACCTTC.

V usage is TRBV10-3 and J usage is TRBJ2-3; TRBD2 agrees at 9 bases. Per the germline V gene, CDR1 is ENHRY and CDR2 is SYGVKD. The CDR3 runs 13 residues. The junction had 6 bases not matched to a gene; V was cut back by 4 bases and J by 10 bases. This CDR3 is CAISVAGVDSQYF. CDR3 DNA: TGTGCCATCAGTGTAGCGGGAGTCGATTCGCAGTATTTT.

The CDR3 region is CASSSQAGGDTEAFF. CDR3 sequence (DNA): TGCGCCAGCAGCTCTCAAGCGGGAGGGGACACTGAAGCTTTCTTT. The rearrangement joins TRBV5-1 to TRBJ1-1, with D maybe TRBD1 (5 bases). V was clipped by 3 bases and J by 3 bases, with 15 bases between them. The CDR3 totals 15 residues. Per the germline V gene, CDR1 is SGHRS and CDR2 is YFSETQ.

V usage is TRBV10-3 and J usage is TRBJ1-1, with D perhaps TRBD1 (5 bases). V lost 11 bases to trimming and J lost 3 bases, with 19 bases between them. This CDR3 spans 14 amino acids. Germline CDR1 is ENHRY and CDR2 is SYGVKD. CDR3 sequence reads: CASRPRDGDTEAFF. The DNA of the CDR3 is TGTGCCTCCCGCCCCCGGGACGGAGACACTGAAGCTTTCTTT.